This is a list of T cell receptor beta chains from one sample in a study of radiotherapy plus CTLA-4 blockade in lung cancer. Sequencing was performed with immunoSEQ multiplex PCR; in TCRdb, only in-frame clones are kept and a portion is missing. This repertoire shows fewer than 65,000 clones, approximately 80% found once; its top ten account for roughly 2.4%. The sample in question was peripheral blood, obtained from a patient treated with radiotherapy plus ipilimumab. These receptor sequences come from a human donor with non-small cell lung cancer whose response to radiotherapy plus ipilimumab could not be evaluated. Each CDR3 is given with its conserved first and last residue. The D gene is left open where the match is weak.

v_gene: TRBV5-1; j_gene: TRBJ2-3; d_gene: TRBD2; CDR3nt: TGCGCCAGCAGCTTGCGAGCGGGAGGGCCAAATACGCAGTATTTT; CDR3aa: CASSLRAGGPNTQYF
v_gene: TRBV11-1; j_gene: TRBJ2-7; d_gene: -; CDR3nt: TGTGCCAGCAGCTTCTTTGGGGGCGCGGACGAGCAGTACTTC; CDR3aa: CASSFFGGADEQYF
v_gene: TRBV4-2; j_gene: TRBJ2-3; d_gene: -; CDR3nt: TGTGCCAGCAGCCAAGCCCCACAGGGTTCAGATACGCAGTATTTT; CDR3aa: CASSQAPQGSDTQYF
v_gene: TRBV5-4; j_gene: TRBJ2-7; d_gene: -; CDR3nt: TGTGCCAGCAGCTTGGCGCGGTTAAGCTCCTACGAGCAGTACTTC; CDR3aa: CASSLARLSSYEQYF
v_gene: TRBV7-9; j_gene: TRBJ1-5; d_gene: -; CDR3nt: TGTGCCAGCAGCTGGAACTACTATAGCAATCAGCCCCAGCATTTT; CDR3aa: CASSWNYYSNQPQHF
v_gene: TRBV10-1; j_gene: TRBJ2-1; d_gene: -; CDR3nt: TGCGCCCCTAGGGGGACTAACTCCTACAATGAGCAGTTCTTC; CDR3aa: CAPRGTNSYNEQFF
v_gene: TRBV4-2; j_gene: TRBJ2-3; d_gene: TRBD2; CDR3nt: TGTGCCAGTGACGGCGGGGGGTCCTCCGCTAGCACAGATACGCAGTATTTT; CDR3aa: CASDGGGSSASTDTQYF
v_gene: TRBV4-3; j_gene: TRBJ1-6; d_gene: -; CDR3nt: TGCGCCAGCAGCCAAACAGGCAGTTCACCCCTCCACTTT; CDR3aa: CASSQTGSSPLHF
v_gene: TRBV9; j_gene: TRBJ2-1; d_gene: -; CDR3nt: TGTGCCAGCAGCTTGGGACAACCTGGGAATGAGCAGTTCTTC; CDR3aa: CASSLGQPGNEQFF
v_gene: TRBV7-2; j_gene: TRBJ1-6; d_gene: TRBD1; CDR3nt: TGTGCCAGCAGTGCCGCGGGACAGCCAAATTCACCCCTCCACTTT; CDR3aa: CASSAAGQPNSPLHF
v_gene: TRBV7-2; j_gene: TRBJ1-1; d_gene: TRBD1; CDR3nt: TGTGCCAGCAGCTTAGCTGGACAGGTGAACACTGAAGCTTTCTTT; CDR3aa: CASSLAGQVNTEAFF
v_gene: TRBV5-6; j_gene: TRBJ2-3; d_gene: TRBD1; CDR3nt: TGTGCCAGCAGCTTGGGAAGGACAGGGGATACGCAGTATTTT; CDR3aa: CASSLGRTGDTQYF